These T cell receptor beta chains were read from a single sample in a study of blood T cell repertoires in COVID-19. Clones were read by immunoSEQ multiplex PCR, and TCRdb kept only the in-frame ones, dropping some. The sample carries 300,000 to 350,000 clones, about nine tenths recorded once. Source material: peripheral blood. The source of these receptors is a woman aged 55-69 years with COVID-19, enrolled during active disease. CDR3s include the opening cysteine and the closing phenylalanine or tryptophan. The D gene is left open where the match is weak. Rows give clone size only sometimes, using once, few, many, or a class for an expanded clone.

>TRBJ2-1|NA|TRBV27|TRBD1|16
CASSFRTGAVNNEQFF
TGTGCCAGCAGTTTTCGGACAGGGGCGGTGAACAATGAGCAGTTCTTC
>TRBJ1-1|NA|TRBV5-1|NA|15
CASSLGAQQNTEAFF
TGCGCCAGCAGCTTGGGGGCACAACAGAACACTGAAGCTTTCTTT
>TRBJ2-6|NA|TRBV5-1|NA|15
CASSRSGSGANVLTF
TGCGCCAGCAGCCGGAGCGGCTCTGGGGCCAACGTCCTGACTTTC
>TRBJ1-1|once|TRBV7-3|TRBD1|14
CASRLDRANTEAFF
TGTGCCAGCAGGCTGGACAGGGCGAACACTGAAGCTTTCTTT
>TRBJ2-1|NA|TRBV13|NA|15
CASSLRASSYNEQFF
TGTGCCAGCAGCTTGAGAGCGAGCTCCTACAATGAGCAGTTCTTC
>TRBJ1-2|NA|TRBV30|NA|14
CAWSYTAGNHGYTF
TGTGCCTGGAGTTACACTGCAGGGAATCACGGCTACACCTTC
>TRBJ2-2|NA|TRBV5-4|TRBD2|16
CASSLLAGPNTGELFF
TGTGCCAGCAGCTTGTTAGCGGGGCCGAACACCGGGGAGCTGTTTTTT
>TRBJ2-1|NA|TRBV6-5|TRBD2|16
CASSYWTGGPGNEQFF
TGTGCCAGCAGTTACTGGACGGGGGGGCCGGGTAATGAGCAGTTCTTC
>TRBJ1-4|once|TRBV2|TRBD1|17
CASNYPGQGYPNEKLFF
TGTGCCAGCAACTATCCGGGACAGGGGTATCCTAATGAAAAACTGTTTTTT
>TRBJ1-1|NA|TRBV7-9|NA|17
CASSTTAGWQVNTEAFF
TGTGCCAGCAGCACGACTGCGGGGTGGCAGGTGAACACTGAAGCTTTCTTT
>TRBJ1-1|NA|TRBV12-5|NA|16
CASGLFRSGGGTEAFF
TGTGCTAGTGGTTTGTTCCGGAGTGGGGGGGGTACTGAAGCTTTCTTT
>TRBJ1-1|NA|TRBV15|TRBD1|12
CATSSGQGYAFF
TGTGCCACCAGCAGTGGACAGGGGTACGCTTTCTTT
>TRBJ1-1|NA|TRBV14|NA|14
CASSQDRLSTEAFF
TGTGCCAGCAGCCAAGACAGGCTAAGCACTGAAGCTTTCTTT
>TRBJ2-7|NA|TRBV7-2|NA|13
CASSLYQAYEQYF
TGTGCCAGCAGCTTATACCAGGCCTACGAGCAGTACTTC
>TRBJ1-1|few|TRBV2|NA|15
CASRAQGGANTEAFF
TGTGCCAGCCGTGCCCAGGGTGGGGCGAACACTGAAGCTTTCTTT
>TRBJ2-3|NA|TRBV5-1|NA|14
CASSRGLSTDTQYF
TGCGCCAGCAGCAGGGGACTTAGCACAGATACGCAGTATTTT
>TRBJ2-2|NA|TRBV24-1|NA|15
CATSDLATNTGELFF
TGTGCCACCAGTGATTTAGCAACCAACACCGGGGAGCTGTTTTTT
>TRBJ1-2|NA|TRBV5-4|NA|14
CASSLSTPNYGYTF
TGTGCCAGCAGCTTGAGTACACCTAACTATGGCTACACCTTC
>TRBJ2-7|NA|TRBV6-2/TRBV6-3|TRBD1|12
CASSRTGGEQYF
TGTGCCAGCAGTCGGACAGGGGGCGAGCAGTACTTC
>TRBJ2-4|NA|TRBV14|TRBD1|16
CASSPTTGKAKNIQYF
TGTGCCAGCAGTCCGACGACAGGGAAGGCCAAAAACATTCAGTACTTC
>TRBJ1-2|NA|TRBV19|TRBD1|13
CASRIRTGDGYTF
TGTGCCAGTAGAATAAGGACAGGGGATGGCTACACCTTC
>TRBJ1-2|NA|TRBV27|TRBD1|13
CASRAVTGYGYTF
TGTGCCAGCAGGGCTGTGACAGGGTATGGCTACACCTTC
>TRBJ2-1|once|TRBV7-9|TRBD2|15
CASSLWGGNTDEQFF
TGTGCCAGCAGCTTATGGGGAGGGAACACCGATGAGCAGTTCTTC
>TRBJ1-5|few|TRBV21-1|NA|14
CASPEQRGNQPQHF
TGTGCCAGCCCCGAACAAAGGGGTAATCAGCCCCAGCATTTT
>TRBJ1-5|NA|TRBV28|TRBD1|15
CASSLAQGARQPQHF
TGTGCCAGCAGTTTAGCACAGGGGGCCCGTCAGCCCCAGCATTTT
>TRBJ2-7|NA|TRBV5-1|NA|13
CASRGAGSYEQYF
TGCGCCAGCAGAGGGGCAGGCAGCTACGAGCAGTACTTC
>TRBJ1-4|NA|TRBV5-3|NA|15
CARSSSGHPNEKLFF
TGTGCCAGAAGCTCCTCGGGACACCCTAATGAAAAACTGTTTTTT
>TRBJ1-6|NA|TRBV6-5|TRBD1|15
CASSFRTGKDSPLHF
TGTGCCAGCAGTTTTCGGACAGGGAAAGATTCACCCCTCCACTTT
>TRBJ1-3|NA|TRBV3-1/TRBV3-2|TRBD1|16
CASSLGTGSSGNTIYF
TGTGCCAGCAGCCTCGGGACAGGTAGCTCTGGAAACACCATATATTTT
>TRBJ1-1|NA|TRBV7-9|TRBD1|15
CASSLGGQGRTEAFF
TGTGCCAGCAGCTTAGGCGGACAGGGGAGGACTGAAGCTTTCTTT
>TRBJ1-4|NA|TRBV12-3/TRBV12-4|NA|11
CASSSREKLFF
TGTGCCAGCAGTTCGCGGGAAAAACTGTTTTTT
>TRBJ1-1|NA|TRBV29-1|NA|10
CSVWDIEAFF
TGCAGCGTTTGGGACATTGAAGCTTTCTTT
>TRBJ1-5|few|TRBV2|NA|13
CASTGQYNQPQHF
TGTGCCAGCACCGGACAGTACAATCAGCCCCAGCATTTT
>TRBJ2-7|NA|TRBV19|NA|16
CASSTLLKAGAYEQYF
TGTGCCAGTAGTACACTCCTTAAGGCAGGGGCCTACGAGCAGTACTTC
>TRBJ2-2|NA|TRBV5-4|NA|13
CASSFRQAGELFF
TGTGCCAGCAGCTTTCGACAGGCCGGGGAGCTGTTTTTT
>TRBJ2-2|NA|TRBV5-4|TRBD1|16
CASSSFGQDGTGELFF
TGTGCCAGCAGCTCCTTCGGACAGGATGGCACCGGGGAGCTGTTTTTT
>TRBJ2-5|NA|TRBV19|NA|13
CASSDRPQETQYF
TGTGCCAGTAGTGACAGGCCGCAAGAGACCCAGTACTTC
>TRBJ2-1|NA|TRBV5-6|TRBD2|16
CASSLGPGLAPNEQFF
TGTGCCAGCAGCTTGGGGCCGGGACTAGCCCCCAATGAGCAGTTCTTC
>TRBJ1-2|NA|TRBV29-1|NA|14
CSVVRLGRSYGYTF
TGCAGCGTTGTTAGGCTGGGGCGCAGCTATGGCTACACCTTC
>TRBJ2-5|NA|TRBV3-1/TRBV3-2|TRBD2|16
CASSRPGLAGQETQYF
TGTGCCAGCAGCCGACCGGGACTAGCGGGACAAGAGACCCAGTACTTC
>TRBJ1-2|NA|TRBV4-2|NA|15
CASSQDTTGRYGYTF
TGTGCCAGCAGCCAAGATACTACAGGGCGATATGGCTACACCTTC
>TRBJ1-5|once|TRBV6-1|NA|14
CASSERDSNQPQHF
TGTGCCAGCAGTGAAAGAGATAGCAATCAGCCCCAGCATTTT
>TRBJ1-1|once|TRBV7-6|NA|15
CASSFGRGPNTEAFF
TGTGCCAGCAGCTTCGGCAGGGGCCCGAACACTGAAGCTTTCTTT
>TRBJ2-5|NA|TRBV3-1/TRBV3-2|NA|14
CASSQGTRQETQYF
TGTGCCAGCAGCCAAGGCACTCGCCAAGAGACCCAGTACTTC
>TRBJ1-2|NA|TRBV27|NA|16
CASSEGRSDANYGYTF
TGTGCCAGCAGCGAGGGCCGATCAGATGCTAACTATGGCTACACCTTC
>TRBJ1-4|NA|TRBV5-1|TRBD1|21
CASSLELRGTGALPTNEKLFF
TGCGCCAGCAGCTTGGAACTCCGCGGGACAGGGGCCCTACCAACTAATGAAAAACTGTTTTTT
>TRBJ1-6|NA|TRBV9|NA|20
CASSVDRAGWWGSYNSPLHF
TGTGCCAGCAGCGTAGATCGAGCAGGGTGGTGGGGCTCCTATAATTCACCCCTCCACTTT
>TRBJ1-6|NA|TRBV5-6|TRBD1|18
CASSPASSGTGHSSPLHF
TGTGCCAGCAGCCCGGCGAGTTCCGGGACAGGACATAGTTCACCCCTCCACTTT
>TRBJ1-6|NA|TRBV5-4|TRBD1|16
CASSLLSGTGVSPLHF
TGTGCCAGCAGCTTACTATCCGGGACAGGGGTTTCACCCCTCCACTTT